This T cell receptor (beta chain) was documented in a study of CD8 T cells in Susac syndrome. Study in general: Patients with Susac syndrome were therapy-naive, on corticosteroids, or on intravenous immunoglobulin alone at blood draw.

0.5 to 1 ug RNA was reverse transcribed with random hexamers. Via MiXCR, TCRdb re-called the immunoSEQ multiplex PCR reads, giving one row per CDR3 protein. The sample consists of 75,000 to 100,000 distinct CDR3 sequences, nearly 95% of them appearing once. This CDR3 region has 13 residues. V dropped 3 bases and J dropped 7 bases, with 14 bases sitting between them. Germline CDR1 is SQVTM and CDR2 is ANQGSEA. Only a few counts were recorded for this clonotype. This chain connects TRBV29-1 to TRBJ2-3; no clear D. This receptor was taken from a human donor with Susac syndrome. Sequenced: CD8+ T cells from PBMCs. CDR3 sequence (DNA): TGCAGCGTTGACACCGATGGGCAGAATACGCAGTATTTT. This codes for CSVDTDGQNTQYF.